These 20 T cell receptor beta chains share one sample of origin, sequenced in a study of CD8+CD57+ T cells in acquired aplastic anemia. Genomic DNA, serving as template, underwent TCR beta VDJ and CDR3 profiling. TCRdb reanalysed the reads using MiXCR and keeps one entry per CDR3 protein. This table has just over 450,000 distinct CDR3 sequences, about a third appearing once. In patients chosen for sequencing, flow cytometry had shown CD8+CD57+ cell expansion. Sequencing was performed on sorted CD4+, CD8+, or CD8+CD57+ T cells (not recorded which) from PBMCs. The receptor source for this set is a human donor with aplastic anemia.

This clonotype was detected only a few times. The V call is TRBV7-9, the J call TRBJ2-1; maybe TRBD1 (6 bases). Trimming left V 6 bases short and J 8 bases short, with 14 bases between. CDR1 is SEHNR, CDR2 FQNEAQ, per germline (reference sequence). The CDR3 covers 13 residues. The DNA of the CDR3 is TGTGCCAGCAGACAGGGCCTTAAGGATGAGCAGTTCTTC. Its translation: CASRQGLKDEQFF.

The chain joins TRBV12-3 or TRBV12-4 to TRBJ2-1; 7 positions match TRBD1. This CDR3 has 16 amino acids. The J segment lost 6 bases and the V segment lost 5 bases, leaving 13 bases of the junction unmatched. The CDR3 loop is CASSTNPGTARNEQFF. The CDR3 coding sequence is TGTGCCAGCAGTACCAATCCCGGGACAGCGCGCAATGAGCAGTTCTTC.

The CDR3 loop is CASSQGQGADGELFF. CDR3 in DNA: TGCGCCAGCAGCCAGGGACAGGGGGCAGACGGGGAGCTGTTTTTT. The chain combines TRBV4-1 with TRBJ2-2; TRBD1 matches 12 bases. With V trimmed by 3 bases and J by 7 bases, 3 bases remained unmatched. The CDR3 loop spans 15 amino acids. CDR1 is MGHRA and CDR2 is YSYEKL in the germline V gene.

On this clonotype itself: This may come from a read error, since a much larger clone is one base off. This chain uses TRBV20-1 with TRBJ1-1, with 7 bases aligning to TRBD1. After removal of 5 bases from V and 3 bases from J, the junction contained 6 bases not matched to a gene. The CDR3 consists of 13 residues. Germline V gene lookup returns CDR1 DFQATT and CDR2 SNEGSKA (reference sequence). CDR3: CSADGQGDTEAFF. DNA for the CDR3: TGCAGTGCTGACGGGCAGGGGGACACTGAAGCTTTCTTT.

The table lists this clonotype with many counts. Compared with germline, one end of the junction differs, possibly owing to a read error. The chain joins TRBV5-1 to TRBJ2-3; weak D call: TRBD1 (6 bases). The CDR3 extends over 14 amino acids. In germline, CDR1 is SGHRS, CDR2 YFSETQ. The CDR3 sequence is CASSLGQSTDTQYF. In DNA form, the CDR3 reads TGTGCCAGCAGCCTCGGACAGAGCACAGATACGCAGTATTTT.

This clonotype was detected many times. The CDR3 loop is CASSLMQGPYEQYF. DNA of the CDR3: TGTGCCAGCAGCTTAATGCAGGGCCCCTACGAGCAGTACTTC. This chain uses TRBV7-3 with TRBJ2-7, with D perhaps matching TRBD1 (5 bases). The CDR3 runs 14 residues. Germline assignment: CDR1 SGHTA and CDR2 FQGTGA. Deletions cut 1 base from V and 2 bases from J, with 9 bases between.

This clonotype was counted a single time. A read error may explain this, as a much larger clone is one base away. The V call is TRBV2, the J call TRBJ2-7; D ambiguous. The CDR3 is 14 residues long. V lost 8 bases, J lost 5 bases, and 19 bases lay in between. Germline values: CDR1 SNHLY, CDR2 FYNNEI. CDR3 sequence (DNA): TGTGCCAGCGGCTTAGCCCATCCCACAGACGAGCAGTACTTC. Translating gives CASGLAHPTDEQYF.

There are a few counts of this clonotype. This chain links TRBV5-1 with TRBJ2-7, with 7 bases lining up with TRBD1. CDR1 and CDR2 (germline): SGHRS, YFSETQ. The ends lost 1 base at V and 6 bases at J; junction bases unmatched: 10. The CDR3 is 15 amino acids. CDR3 in amino acids: CASSLQTGNRGEQYF. CDR3 sequence (DNA): TGCGCCAGCAGCTTGCAGACAGGGAACAGGGGCGAGCAGTACTTC.

A remark on this clonotype: The junction and the germline gene differ at one end; a read error may be behind it. The V gene is TRBV10-3, the J gene TRBJ1-2; a possible D gene is TRBD1 (5 bases). Germline V lookup: CDR1 ENHRY, CDR2 SYGVKD. CDR3 length equals 14 residues. CDR3 protein: CAISGVGGNYGYTF. The CDR3 DNA reads as TGTGCCATCAGTGGAGTCGGGGGTAACTATGGTTACACCTTC.

This clonotype was recorded at least ten times. This chain joins TRBV20-1 and TRBJ1-6; the match to TRBD1 covers 7 bases. Germline assignment: CDR1 DFQATT and CDR2 SNEGSKA (reference sequence). J lost 10 bases, V lost 1 base, and 10 bases had no gene match. This CDR3 region has 15 residues. The CDR3 loop reads CSARVGTVTHSPLHF. CDR3 in DNA: TGCAGTGCTAGAGTGGGGACAGTGACTCACTCACCCCTCCACTTT.

V and J are TRBV2 and TRBJ2-5; D may match TRBD1 or TRBD2 (6 bases each). The CDR3 has 13 residues. CDR1 SNHLY and CDR2 FYNNEI come from the germline V gene. V shed 11 bases and J shed 5 bases, with 18 bases lying between them. The CDR3 DNA reads as TGTGCCGCCGCCCGGGGGCTCGGGGAGACCCAGTACTTC. Protein sequence: CAAARGLGETQYF.

This sequence joins TRBV2 and TRBJ1-1; D is perhaps TRBD1 (6 bases). V shed 5 bases and J shed 4 bases, with 11 bases lying between them. From germline, CDR1 is SNHLY and CDR2 FYNNEI. The CDR3 loop spans 13 amino acids. The chain's CDR3 is CASSISGATEAFF. The CDR3, as DNA: TGTGCCAGCAGTATCTCAGGGGCCACTGAAGCTTTCTTT.

The rearrangement uses TRBV29-1 and TRBJ2-7; 8 nucleotides agree with TRBD1. The CDR3 runs to 13 residues. In germline, CDR1 is SQVTM, CDR2 ANQGSEA. J gave up 3 bases and V 3 bases, and 4 bases lay outside the gene matches. The CDR3 DNA is TGCAGCGTTGAGTTAACAGGGGGCTACGAGCAGTACTTC. It translates to CSVELTGGYEQYF.

The J gene is TRBJ2-7, the V gene TRBV20-1, with D tentatively TRBD1 (7 bases). Germline values: CDR1 DFQATT, CDR2 SNEGSKA (reference sequence). V was shortened by 2 bases and J by 3 bases, with 17 bases between the two germline ends. The CDR3 extends over 15 amino acids. The CDR3 is CSARNPEGAGYEQYF. Written as DNA, the CDR3 is TGCAGTGCTAGAAATCCGGAGGGGGCTGGCTACGAGCAGTACTTC.

This clonotype was detected only once. This chain connects TRBV29-1 to TRBJ2-5, with D unresolved. The CDR3 totals 12 residues. Trimming shortened V by 8 bases and J by 0 bases, and 10 bases separated the two germline ends. Germline values: CDR1 SQVTM, CDR2 ANQGSEA. In nucleotides, the CDR3 is TGCAGCCATGTGGGGTACCAAGAGACCCAGTACTTC. It encodes CSHVGYQETQYF. Full variable domain (missing parts from reference TRBV29-1 and TRBJ2-5): SAVISQKPSRDICQRGTSLTIQCQVDSQVTMMFWYRQQPGQSLTLIATANQGSEATYESGFVIDKFPISRPNLTFSTLTVSNMSPEDSSIYLCSHVGYQETQYFGPGTRLLVL.

V is TRBV20-1 and J is TRBJ2-7, with 9 bases identical to TRBD1. Germline V lookup: CDR1 DFQATT, CDR2 SNEGSKA (reference sequence). The V gene end was trimmed by 6 bases and the J gene end by 2 bases; junction bases not matched to a gene: 5. The CDR3 runs to 13 residues. The CDR3 is CSAVDRGPYEQYF. The CDR3 DNA reads as TGCAGTGCAGTGGACAGGGGTCCCTACGAGCAGTACTTC.

In DNA form, the CDR3 reads TGTGCCAGCAGCCCGGACAAGATTGAAGCTTTCTTT. Amino acids: CASSPDKIEAFF. The chain uses TRBV5-5 and TRBJ1-1, with a tentative D call TRBD1 (5 bases). Trimming took 4 bases from V and 7 from J, leaving 11 bases between them. Germline CDR1 SGHKS, CDR2 YYEKEE (reference sequence). CDR3 length: 12 amino acids.

This clonotype was counted only a few times. The chain links TRBV5-1 to TRBJ2-5; 8 bases align to TRBD1. The CDR3 is made up of 16 amino acids. The J segment lost 1 base and the V segment lost 4 bases, leaving 9 bases of the junction unmatched. Germline loops: CDR1 SGHRS, CDR2 YFSETQ. The CDR3 DNA sequence: TGCGCCAGCAGCGGATCGACAGGGGTTGGCCAAGAGACCCAGTACTTC. Residues: CASSGSTGVGQETQYF.

This chain joins TRBV5-4 and TRBJ2-3; 15 bases line up with TRBD2. This CDR3 spans 17 amino acids. V lost 0 bases and J lost 6; bases outside the gene matches: 5. Germline-derived CDR1 and CDR2 are SGHNT and YYREEE (reference sequence). CDR3 amino acids: CASSLVGLAGGGDTQYF. CDR3 bases: TGTGCCAGCAGCTTGGTGGGACTAGCGGGAGGAGGTGATACGCAGTATTTT.

This chain uses TRBV7-9 with TRBJ2-7; D perhaps matches TRBD2 (7 bases). The CDR3 runs to 14 residues. Germline V gene sequence: CDR1 SEHNR, CDR2 FQNEAQ (reference sequence). Trimming left V 5 bases short and J 6 bases short, with 17 bases between. The CDR3 sequence is CASSLTRGGAEQYF. Written as DNA, the CDR3 is TGTGCCAGCAGCCTTACTAGAGGGGGGGCCGAGCAGTACTTC.